This T cell receptor (beta chain) is drawn from a study of T cell responses to AZD1222 COVID-19 vaccine. Note on this clone: Its antigen remains unknown.

Study-level points and caveats: Donors were mostly white British, more females; clonal diversity possibly underestimated. Targets within unmutated variant regions were reportedly found for nearly half of spike-specific TCRs.

The germline gives CDR1 MNHEY, CDR2 SVGAGI. Trimming took 2 bases from V and 5 from J, leaving 10 bases between them. The CDR3 extends over 14 amino acids. TCRdb's table, derived via immunoSEQ multiplex PCR, lists solely in-frame clones and lacks some. The sample holds about 140,000 clones, around 89% seen once. The receptor comes from an adult in good health. This rearrangement joins TRBV6-5 to TRBJ2-1; no clear D gene. The sample here was peripheral blood, taken on day 0 of AZD1222 vaccination. CDR3 coding DNA: TGTGCCAGCAGTTACGGGCTAGTAGACAATGAGCAGTTCTTC. This translates into CASSYGLVDNEQFF.